The present T cell receptor beta chain was sequenced within a study of T cell responses to AZD1222 COVID-19 vaccine. The table came from immunoSEQ multiplex PCR; TCRdb's copy has only in-frame clones and leaves some out. The sample lists about 180,000 clones; about 89% were seen once. Overall study results and limits: In the spike-specific TCR repertoire, nearly half reportedly target unmutated variant regions.

For this clone: Its antigen remains unidentified.

Germline assignment: CDR1 MNHEY and CDR2 SVGAGI. The J segment lost 2 bases and the V segment lost 5 bases, leaving 2 bases of the junction unmatched. The CDR3 consists of 15 residues. Sequences were derived from peripheral blood, sampled on day 0 of AZD1222 vaccination. The TCR comes from an adult in good health. This chain links TRBV6-5 with TRBJ1-6, with 8 bases identical to TRBD1. CDR3 sequence (DNA): TGTGCCAGCAGTCGGGACAGGACCTATAATTCACCCCTCCACTTT. Protein product: CASSRDRTYNSPLHF.